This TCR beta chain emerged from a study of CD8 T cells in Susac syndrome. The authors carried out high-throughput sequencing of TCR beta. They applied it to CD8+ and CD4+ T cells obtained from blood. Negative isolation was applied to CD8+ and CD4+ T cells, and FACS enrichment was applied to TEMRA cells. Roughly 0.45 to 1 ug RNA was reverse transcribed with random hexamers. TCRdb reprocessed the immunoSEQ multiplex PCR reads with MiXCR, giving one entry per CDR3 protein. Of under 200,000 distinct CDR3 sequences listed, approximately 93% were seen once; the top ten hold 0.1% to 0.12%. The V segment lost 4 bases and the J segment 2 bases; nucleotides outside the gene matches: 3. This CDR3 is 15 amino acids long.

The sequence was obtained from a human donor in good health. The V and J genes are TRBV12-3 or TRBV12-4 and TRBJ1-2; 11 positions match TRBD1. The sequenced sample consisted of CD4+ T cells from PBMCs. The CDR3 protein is CASSWGTGGNYGYTF. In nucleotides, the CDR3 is TGTGCCAGCAGTTGGGGGACAGGGGGAAACTATGGCTACACCTTC.